This entry concerns a single T cell receptor beta chain. This entry belongs to a study of T cells after somatic rescue of genetic block. The table came from immunoSEQ multiplex PCR; TCRdb's copy has only in-frame clones and leaves some out. The table lists roughly 110,000 clones, over 80% of them singletons. This CDR3 contains 15 residues. Germline values: CDR1 SGHVS, CDR2 FQNEAQ. V was clipped by 4 bases and J by 4 bases, with 14 bases between them. The sequencing input was peripheral blood mononuclear cells (PBMCs). This chain joins TRBV7-8 and TRBJ2-1, with unresolved D. This clonotype was sampled from a woman aged 18-29 years. Here the CDR3 reads CASSSSHGLYNEQFF. The CDR3 coding sequence is TGTGCCAGCAGCTCTTCGCATGGCCTTTACAATGAGCAGTTCTTC.